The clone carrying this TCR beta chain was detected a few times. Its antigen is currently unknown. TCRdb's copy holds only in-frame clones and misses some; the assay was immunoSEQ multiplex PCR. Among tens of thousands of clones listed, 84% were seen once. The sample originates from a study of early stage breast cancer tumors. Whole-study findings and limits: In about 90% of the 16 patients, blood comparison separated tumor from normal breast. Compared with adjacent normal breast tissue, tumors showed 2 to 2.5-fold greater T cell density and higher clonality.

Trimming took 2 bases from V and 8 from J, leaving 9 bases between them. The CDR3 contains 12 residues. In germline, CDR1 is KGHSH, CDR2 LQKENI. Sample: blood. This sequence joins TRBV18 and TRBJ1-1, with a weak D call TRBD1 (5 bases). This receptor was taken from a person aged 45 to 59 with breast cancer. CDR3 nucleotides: TGTGCCAGCTCACCATATGAGGGGGAAGCTTTCTTT. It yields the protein CASSPYEGEAFF.